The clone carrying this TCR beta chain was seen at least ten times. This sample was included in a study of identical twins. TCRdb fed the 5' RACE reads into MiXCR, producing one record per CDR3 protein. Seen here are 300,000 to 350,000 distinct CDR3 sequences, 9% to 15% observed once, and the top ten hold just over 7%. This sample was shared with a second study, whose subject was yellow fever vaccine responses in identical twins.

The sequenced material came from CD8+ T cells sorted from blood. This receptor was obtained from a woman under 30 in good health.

Here the CDR3 DNA reads TGTGCCAGCTGTCCAGAGTCGGGGTACAATGAGCAGTTCTTC. Protein: CASCPESGYNEQFF. The genes are TRBV5-5 and TRBJ2-1; D possibly corresponds to TRBD2 (5 bases). CDR1 SGHKS and CDR2 YYEKEE come from the germline V gene (reference sequence). V lost 7 bases to trimming and J lost 4 bases, with 15 bases between them. The CDR3 spans 14 residues.